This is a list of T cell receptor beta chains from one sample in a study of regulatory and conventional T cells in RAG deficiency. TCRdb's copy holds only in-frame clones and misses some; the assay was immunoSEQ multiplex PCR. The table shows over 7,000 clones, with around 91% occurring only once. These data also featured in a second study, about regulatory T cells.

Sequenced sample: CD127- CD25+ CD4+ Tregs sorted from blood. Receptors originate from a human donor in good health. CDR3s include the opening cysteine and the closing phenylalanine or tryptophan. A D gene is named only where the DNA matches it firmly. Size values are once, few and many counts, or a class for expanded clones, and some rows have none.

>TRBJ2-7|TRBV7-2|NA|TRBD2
TGTGCCAGCAGCTTAGGGGGCCGGGGACTAGCGGTCTACGAGCAGTACTTC
CASSLGGRGLAVYEQYF
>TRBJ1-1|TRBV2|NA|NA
TGTGCCAGCAGTTTGGGAGTCTTGAACACTGAAGCTTTCTTT
CASSLGVLNTEAFF
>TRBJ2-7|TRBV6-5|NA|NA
TGTGCCAGCAGTTACAGGAGCTCCTACGAGCAGTACTTC
CASSYRSSYEQYF
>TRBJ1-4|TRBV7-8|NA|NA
TGTGCCAGCAGCTTCGGGGTCGGGTTAACAACATTTGGACTGTTTTTT
CASSFGVGLTTFGLFF
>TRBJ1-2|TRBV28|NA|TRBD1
TGTGCCAGCAGTTTAAGGGGGCAAAGGGGCTACACCTTC
CASSLRGQRGYTF
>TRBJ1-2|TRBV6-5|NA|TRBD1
TGTGCCAGCAGTTACGGGGACAGGGATGATGGCTACACCTTC
CASSYGDRDDGYTF
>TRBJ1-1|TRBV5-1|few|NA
TGCGCCAGCAGCTCCCAGACAGGGAACACTGAAGCTTTCTTT
CASSSQTGNTEAFF
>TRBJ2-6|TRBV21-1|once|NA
TGTGCCAGCAGCAAAGCCGGACTGAACTCTGGGGCCAACGTCCTGACTTTC
CASSKAGLNSGANVLTF
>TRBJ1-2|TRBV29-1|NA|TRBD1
TGCAGCGTTGAAAGGACAGGGGATGGCTACACCTTC
CSVERTGDGYTF
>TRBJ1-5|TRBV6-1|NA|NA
TGTGCCAGCAGTGTATTCCCCGGGTATAGCAATCAGCCCCAGCATTTT
CASSVFPGYSNQPQHF
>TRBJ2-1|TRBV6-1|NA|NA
TGTGCCAGCAGGATCGACCGGAGCTCCTACAATGAGCAGTTCTTC
CASRIDRSSYNEQFF
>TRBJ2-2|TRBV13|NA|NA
TGTGCCAGCAGCTTAAGGCAGGGAAACACCGGGGAGCTGTTTTTT
CASSLRQGNTGELFF
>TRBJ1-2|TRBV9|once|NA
TGTGCCAGCAGCGTTTTAGGAGGGCATGGCTACACCTTC
CASSVLGGHGYTF
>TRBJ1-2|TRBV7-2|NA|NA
TGTGCCAGCAGCTTAGCGAGGCCGGCTTATGGCTACACCTTC
CASSLARPAYGYTF
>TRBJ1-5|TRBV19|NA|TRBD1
TGTGCCAGTAGTATGGGTGTGGGCAGGGGGATTCCTCAGCATTTT
CASSMGVGRGIPQHF
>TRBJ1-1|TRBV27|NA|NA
TGTGCCAGCAGTACCCGGGTAGGGAACACTGAAGCTTTCTTT
CASSTRVGNTEAFF
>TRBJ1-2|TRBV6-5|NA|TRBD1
TGTGCCAGCAGTCATCGACAGGGCCACTATGGCTACACCTTC
CASSHRQGHYGYTF
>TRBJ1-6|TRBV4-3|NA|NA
TGCGCCAGCAGCCATTTCCAGGATAATTCACCCCTCCACTTT
CASSHFQDNSPLHF
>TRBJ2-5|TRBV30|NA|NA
TGTGCCTGGAGTGTACGCGGGGCGGAGACCCAGTACTTC
CAWSVRGAETQYF
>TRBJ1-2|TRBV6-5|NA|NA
TGTGCCAGCAGTCCCCCTGGGGCCGGCTACACCTTC
CASSPPGAGYTF
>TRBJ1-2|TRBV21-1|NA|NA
TGTGCCAGCGCTTCCGGGATAATAACTGGCTACACCTTC
CASASGIITGYTF
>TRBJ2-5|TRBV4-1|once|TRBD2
TGCGCCAGCAGCCCTCAGCGGGGGGGCCTTTCGGAGACCCAGTACTTC
CASSPQRGGLSETQYF
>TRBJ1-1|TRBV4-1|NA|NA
TGCGCCAGCAGCCTAACAAATTTGCCAGCTTTCTTT
CASSLTNLPAFF
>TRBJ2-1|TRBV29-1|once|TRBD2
TGCAGCGTTTTCGATTGGGCGGGGGGGCGATACAATGAGCAGTTCTTC
CSVFDWAGGRYNEQFF
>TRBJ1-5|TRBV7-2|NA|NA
TGTGCCAGCAGCTTAGCGGAGGATCAGCCCCAGCATTTT
CASSLAEDQPQHF
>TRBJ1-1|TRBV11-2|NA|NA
TGTGCCAGCAGCTTAGAGGGGGGAGGAATCACTGAAGCTTTCTTT
CASSLEGGGITEAFF
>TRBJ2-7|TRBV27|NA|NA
TGTGCCAGCAGTTTACTCAGGGAAGGATACGAGCAGTACTTC
CASSLLREGYEQYF
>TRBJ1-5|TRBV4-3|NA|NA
TGCGCCAGCAGCCAAGATCAGGGTAGGAGCAATCAGCCCCAGCATTTT
CASSQDQGRSNQPQHF
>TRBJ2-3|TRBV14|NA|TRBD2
TGTGCCAGCAGCCAAATTGCGGGGGGTGGTACGCAGTATTTT
CASSQIAGGGTQYF
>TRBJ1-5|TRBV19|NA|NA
TGTGCCACCCATCTCGAGGGGGATGGCCAGCCCCAGCATTTT
CATHLEGDGQPQHF
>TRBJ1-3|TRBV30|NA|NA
TGTGCCTGGAGTGTGTACCGGGTGGGGCTCTCTGGAAACACCATATATTTT
CAWSVYRVGLSGNTIYF
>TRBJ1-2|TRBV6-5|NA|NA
TGTGCCAGCAGTTTTGGACAGCCATATGGCTACACCTTC
CASSFGQPYGYTF
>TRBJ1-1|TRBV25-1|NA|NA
TGTGCCAGCAGGTGGGGACTTAACACTGAAGCTTTCTTT
CASRWGLNTEAFF
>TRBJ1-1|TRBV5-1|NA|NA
TGCGCCAGCAGCTTGGGCGGGACTGCCCTCCGGAACACTGAAGCTTTCTTT
CASSLGGTALRNTEAFF
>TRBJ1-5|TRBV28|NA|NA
TGTGCCAGCAGGGCCAGCAATCAGCCCCAGCATTTT
CASRASNQPQHF
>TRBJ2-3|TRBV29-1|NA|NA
TGCAGCGTTGAAAGGACAGCCACAGATACGCAGTATTTT
CSVERTATDTQYF
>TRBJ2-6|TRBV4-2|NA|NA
TGTGCCAGCAGCCAAGATTGGAGGAAAGGGCGCTCTGGGGCCAACGTCCTGACTTTC
CASSQDWRKGRSGANVLTF
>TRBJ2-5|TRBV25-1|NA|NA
TGTGCCAGCAGTGAATATATGGGCAGGGGTGAGACCCAGTACTTC
CASSEYMGRGETQYF
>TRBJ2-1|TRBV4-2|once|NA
TGTGCCAGCAGCCAACATACGGCCGGGGCCTACAATGAGCAGTTCTTC
CASSQHTAGAYNEQFF
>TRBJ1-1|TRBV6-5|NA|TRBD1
TGTGCCAGCAGTTACCTATTGGGACAGGGGAAAACTGAAGCTTTCTTT
CASSYLLGQGKTEAFF
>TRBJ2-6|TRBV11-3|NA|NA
TGTGCCAGCTCAAGACGCGGACTCTCTGGGGCCAACGTCCTGACTTTC
CASSRRGLSGANVLTF
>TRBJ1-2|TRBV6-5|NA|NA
TGTGCCAGCAGTTACTCCAGAACCGCTTCTAACTATGGCTACACCTTC
CASSYSRTASNYGYTF
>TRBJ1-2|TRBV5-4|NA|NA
TGTGCCAGCAGCCCGGGCAGGGACTATGGCTACACCTTC
CASSPGRDYGYTF
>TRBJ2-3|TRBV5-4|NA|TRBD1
TGTGCCAGCAGCTTGGGGTTCCACGGGACAGGGAGAAAGGATACGCAGTATTTT
CASSLGFHGTGRKDTQYF
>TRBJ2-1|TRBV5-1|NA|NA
TGCGCCAGCAGCTCCCGGGCGGGTCCTAACAATGAGCAGTTCTTC
CASSSRAGPNNEQFF
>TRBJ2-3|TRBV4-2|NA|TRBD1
TGTGCCAGCAGCCCTACAGGGGGCGCAGGTTGGGACAAAGATACGCAGTATTTT
CASSPTGGAGWDKDTQYF
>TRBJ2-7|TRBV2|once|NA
TGTGCCAGCAGTGAGGAAAAATGGACTACCAAGTACTTC
CASSEEKWTTKYF
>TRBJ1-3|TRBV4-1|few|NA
TGCGCCAGCAGCCAAGATGCGATCTCTGGAAACACCATATATTTT
CASSQDAISGNTIYF
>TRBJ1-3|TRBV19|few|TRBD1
TGTGCCAGTAGTCCCCGGACAGGGTCTGGAAACACCATATATTTT
CASSPRTGSGNTIYF
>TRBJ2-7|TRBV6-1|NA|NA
TGTGCCAGCATAACTAGCTCCTACGAGCAGTACTTC
CASITSSYEQYF
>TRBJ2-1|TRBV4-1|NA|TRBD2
TGCGCCAGCAGCCAAGGGCTAGCGGGGGCATACAATGAGCAGTTCTTC
CASSQGLAGAYNEQFF
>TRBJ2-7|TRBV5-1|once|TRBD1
TGCGCCAGCAGCTTGCGGGACAGGGTCTCCTACGAGCAGTACTTC
CASSLRDRVSYEQYF
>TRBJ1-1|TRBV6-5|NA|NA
TGTGCCAGCAGTTACGTAGGGGCCACTGAAGCTTTCTTT
CASSYVGATEAFF